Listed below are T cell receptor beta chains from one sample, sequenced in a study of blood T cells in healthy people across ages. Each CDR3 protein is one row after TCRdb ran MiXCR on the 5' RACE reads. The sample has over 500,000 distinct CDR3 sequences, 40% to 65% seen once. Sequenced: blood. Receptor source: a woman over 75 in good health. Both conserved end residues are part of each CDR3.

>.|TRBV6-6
CASRNGQKETQYF
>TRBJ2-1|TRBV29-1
CSVGRQGGDEQFF
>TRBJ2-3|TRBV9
CASSPGGILQYF
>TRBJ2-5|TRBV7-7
CASSILAGGPETQYF
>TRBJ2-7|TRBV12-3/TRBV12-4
CASSPRRIYNEQYF
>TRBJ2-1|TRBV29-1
CSVVGLAVNEQFF
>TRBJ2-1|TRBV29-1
CSVTAGGNNEQFF
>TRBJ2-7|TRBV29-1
CSVEGTSGPYEQYF
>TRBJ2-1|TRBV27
CASTTGYNEQFF
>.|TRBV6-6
CASSCEETQFF
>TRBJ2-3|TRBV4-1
CASSQDEERGILDTQYF
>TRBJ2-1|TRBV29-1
CSVERFGGPNNEQFF
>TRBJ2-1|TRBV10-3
CAGGGGGNEQFF
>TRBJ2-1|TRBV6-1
CASSELVSGRAYNEQFF
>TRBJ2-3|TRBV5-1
CASSLRTSIDTQYF
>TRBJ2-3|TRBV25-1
CASRGTGSTDTQYF
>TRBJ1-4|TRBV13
CASSAGTGIATNEKLFF
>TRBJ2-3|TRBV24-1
CATSARTSGRTDTQYF
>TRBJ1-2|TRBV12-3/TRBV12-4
CASSLVGRGMSGYTF
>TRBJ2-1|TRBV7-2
CASSHSDSSYNEQFF
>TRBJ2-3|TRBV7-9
CTSSPGQGTDTQYF
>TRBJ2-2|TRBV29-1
CSVDRGGPNTGELFF
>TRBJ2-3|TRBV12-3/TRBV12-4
CASSFAQGLGTDTQYF